Reported below is one TCR beta chain. Its cognate antigen is unknown. This sample's treatment: oral pan-JAK inhibitor, 5-10 mg twice daily. Investigators isolated RNA and reverse transcribed it into cDNA to act as the sequencing template. Some clones are missing from TCRdb's copy, which holds only in-frame ones; the method was immunoSEQ multiplex PCR. The sample has around 150,000 clones; roughly 65% are singletons. The data were taken from a study of CD8+ T cells in alopecia areata. Study overall: Treated patients were dosed with oral tofacitinib, taking 5 to 10 mg twice daily. Patients in the study were on tofacitinib for 6 to 18 months, then off it for 6 months.

Findings of the study overall: A large proportion of expanded lesional clones were detected persisting in scalp and blood during tofacitinib.

The ends were cut back, 0 bases at V and 5 bases at J, with 11 bases in the middle. Germline CDR1 is GTSNPN and CDR2 is SVGIG (reference sequence). This CDR3 comprises 14 residues. The clonotype originates from a human donor with alopecia areata. V gene TRBV30 combines with J gene TRBJ1-5; D may be TRBD1 (5 bases). This specimen was CD4+ T cells sorted from blood, taken at week 4, from a patient treated with tofacitinib. The DNA for the CDR3 is TGTGCCTGGAGTGTACGTCAGGGTGATCAGCCCCAGCATTTT. Translating it yields CAWSVRQGDQPQHF. The full variable domain, completed using reference TRBV30 and TRBJ1-5, is SQTIHQWPATLVQPVGSPLSLECTVEGTSNPNLYWYRQAAGRGLQLLFYSVGIGQISSEVPQNLSASRPQDRQFILSSKKLLLSDSGFYLCAWSVRQGDQPQHFGDGTRLSIL.